This TCR beta chain was found in a study of blood T cell repertoires in COVID-19. Whole-study context: The analysed material was cDNA or gDNA that came from T cells, B-cell-depleted T cells, or PBMCs.

This CDR3 is built from 17 residues. Germline lookup yields CDR1 MNHNS and CDR2 SASEGT. The V segment lost 4 bases and the J segment 9 bases; nucleotides outside the gene matches: 16. Measured with immunoSEQ multiplex PCR; TCRdb has only the in-frame clones, and not every one. This sample has about 59,000 clones, with more than 80% found just once. This TCR was sampled from a man older than 75 with acute or convalescent COVID-19. The V call is TRBV6-1, the J call TRBJ2-1; TRBD2 agrees at 9 bases. The source material was peripheral blood. CDR3 in DNA: TGTGCCAGCAGTGTGGAGACTAGCGGTGCCTTAAGAAGTGAGCAGTTCTTC. Its protein product is CASSVETSGALRSEQFF.